The clone carrying this T cell receptor beta chain was recorded many times. The junction departs from the called germline gene at one end, perhaps through a read error. The entry originates in a study of T cells after yellow fever vaccination. TCRdb fed the 5' RACE reads into MiXCR, producing one record per CDR3 protein. The sample lists 500,000 to 650,000 distinct CDR3 sequences, roughly an eighth occurring once. The CDR3 contains 12 residues. The germline V gene encodes CDR1 MDHEN and CDR2 SYDVKM. This specimen consisted of PBMCs, obtained on the day of the yellow fever booster vaccination. The chain links TRBV28 to TRBJ2-5; D ambiguous. The TCR was taken from a man aged 25-45 years who received the YFV17D yellow fever vaccine. Here the CDR3 reads CASSLSQGTQYF. In DNA, the CDR3 is TGTGCCAGCAGTTTAAGTCAAGGGACCCAGTACTTC.